The 23 T cell receptor beta chains below come from one sample, sequenced in a study of shared clonotypes between healthy human individuals. TCRdb keeps only in-frame clones here, not all; method: immunoSEQ multiplex PCR. The sample yields around 2.3 million clones, approximately 95% seen once. The source material was naive CD4+ T cells sorted from blood. The subset denotes: CD45RA+ positively selected. Receptor source: a young man in good health.

This clone was observed once. J is TRBJ2-7 and V is TRBV6-6, with 8 nucleotides matching TRBD1. From germline, CDR1 is MNHNY and CDR2 SVGAGI (reference sequence). V was pared by 8 bases and J by 2 bases, with 2 bases of the junction left unmatched. This CDR3 comprises 12 residues. CDR3 protein: CASRTGPYEQYF. CDR3 sequence (DNA): TGTGCCAGCCGGACAGGGCCCTACGAGCAGTACTTC.

The chain employs TRBV11-2 and TRBJ2-5, with 7 bases identical to TRBD1. The J segment lost 4 bases and the V segment lost 4 bases, leaving 9 bases of the junction unmatched. Germline V gives CDR1 SGHAT, CDR2 FQNNGV. This CDR3 is 15 amino acids long. The CDR3 is CASSYVTGVVETQYF. The DNA of the CDR3 is TGTGCCAGCAGCTATGTCACAGGGGTCGTAGAGACCCAGTACTTC. Full variable domain (outside the CDR3, taken from reference TRBV11-2 and TRBJ2-5): EAGVAQSPRYKIIEKRQSVAFWCNPISGHATLYWYQQILGQGPKLLIQFQNNGVVDDSQLPKDRFSAERLKGVDSTLKIQPAKLEDSAVYLCASSYVTGVVETQYFGPGTRLLVL.

The rearrangement links TRBV6-1 to TRBJ1-4; a possible D gene is TRBD1 (5 bases). The V end lost 0 bases, the J end lost 2 bases, and 13 bases lay between the germline ends. The CDR3 is 17 amino acids. CDR1 is MNHNS, CDR2 SASEGT, per germline. CDR3 in DNA: TGTGCCAGCAGTGAAGCGGGGGGGGGAACGACTAATGAAAAACTGTTTTTT. The encoded protein is CASSEAGGGTTNEKLFF.

As for this clone: Other DNA sequences in this specimen translate into the identical CDR3. The J gene is TRBJ2-5, the V gene TRBV18; 7 nucleotides match TRBD1. The germline gives CDR1 KGHSH, CDR2 LQKENI. The V gene end was trimmed by 3 bases and the J gene end by 2 bases; junction bases not matched to a gene: 6. The CDR3 has 15 residues. CDR3 in DNA: TGTGCCAGCTCACCCCGGACAGGAGTTCAAGAGACCCAGTACTTC. This encodes CASSPRTGVQETQYF. Full variable domain (rest looked up from reference TRBV18 and TRBJ2-5): NAGVMQNPRHLVRRRGQEARLRCSPMKGHSHVYWYRQLPEEGLKFMVYLQKENIIDESGMPKERFSAEFPKEGPSILRIQQVVRGDSAAYFCASSPRTGVQETQYFGPGTRLLVL.

The chain joins TRBV5-1 to TRBJ1-2, with 7 bases lining up with TRBD1. V gave up 2 bases and J gave up 1 base; unmatched junction bases: 5. The CDR3 loop spans 15 amino acids. Germline V gene data show CDR1 as SGHRS and CDR2 as YFSETQ. Here the CDR3 reads CASSLWDRDNYGYTF. The CDR3 nucleotides are TGCGCCAGCAGCTTATGGGACAGAGATAACTATGGCTACACCTTC.

V usage is TRBV10-2 and J usage is TRBJ1-1; no clear D. Germline V gives CDR1 WSHSY, CDR2 SAAADI. V lost 10 bases and J lost 0, with 12 bases in between. The CDR3 length is 13 residues. CDR3 sequence: CATRPTLNTEAFF. In DNA form, the CDR3 reads TGCGCCACCCGCCCGACCTTGAACACTGAAGCTTTCTTT.

V is TRBV7-9 and J is TRBJ2-7; TRBD2 matches 10 bases. The germline gives CDR1 SEHNR, CDR2 FQNEAQ (reference sequence). V dropped 2 bases and J dropped 6; count of bases not matched to a gene: 4. This CDR3 has 14 amino acids. The CDR3 is CASSLFLAGVEQYF. The DNA for the CDR3 is TGTGCCAGCAGCTTATTCCTAGCGGGAGTCGAGCAGTACTTC.

The V call is TRBV7-9, the J call TRBJ1-2; 7 bases are a match to TRBD1. The V gene's germline CDR1 is SEHNR and CDR2 FQNEAQ (reference sequence). The CDR3 is made up of 15 amino acids. V dropped 3 bases and J dropped 8; count of bases not matched to a gene: 12. CDR3 nucleotides: TGTGCCAGCAGCTTCCTTGGGACAGACCCTACCGGCTACACCTTC. This translates into CASSFLGTDPTGYTF.

The CDR3 loop is CASNLQGINQPQHF. The CDR3 DNA reads TGTGCCAGCAATCTACAGGGAATCAATCAGCCCCAGCATTTT. The chain couples TRBV2 to TRBJ1-5; possible D gene TRBD1, 6 bases. The CDR3 has 14 residues. Trimming took off 7 bases at V and 3 bases at J, with 13 bases between the two ends. The germline CDR1 and CDR2 sequences are SNHLY and FYNNEI.

The genes are TRBV28 and TRBJ1-1, with no clear D. Germline CDR1 is MDHEN and CDR2 is SYDVKM. Trimming shortened V by 5 bases and J by 8 bases, and 12 bases separated the two germline ends. This CDR3 spans 12 amino acids. CDR3 DNA sequence: TGTGCCAGCAGTCCTAGCAGGATAGAAGCTTTCTTT. Protein product: CASSPSRIEAFF.

The rearrangement links TRBV27 to TRBJ1-2; 7 bases are a match to TRBD1. This CDR3 region has 13 residues. J lost 7 bases, V lost 10 bases, and 12 bases had no gene match. From germline, CDR1 is MNHEY and CDR2 SMNVEV (reference sequence). In DNA form, the CDR3 reads TGTGCCACCGGGCGCGGACAGGCTGGTGGCTACACCTTC. It encodes CATGRGQAGGYTF.

V usage is TRBV7-6 and J usage is TRBJ2-7; 9 positions match TRBD2. Germline V gene lookup returns CDR1 SGHVS and CDR2 FNYEAQ. This CDR3 contains 14 residues. J lost 3 bases, V lost 5 bases, and 5 bases had no gene match. DNA for the CDR3: TGTGCCAGCAGCCCGCTAGCGGGGAACTACGAGCAGTACTTC. Translating it yields CASSPLAGNYEQYF.

This clone has just one count. The chain joins TRBV2 to TRBJ1-4; no reliable D call. Germline V gene lookup returns CDR1 SNHLY and CDR2 FYNNEI. V lost 6 bases and J 7 bases, leaving 6 bases between the germline ends. The CDR3 contains 11 residues. CDR3 in DNA: TGTGCCAGCAGCGTAACTGAAAAACTGTTTTTT. Protein product: CASSVTEKLFF.

The chain links TRBV13 to TRBJ2-1; D not resolved. The CDR3 has 14 residues. Trimming left V 6 bases short and J 4 bases short, with 13 bases between. Germline V gene data show CDR1 as PRHDT and CDR2 as FYEKMQ (reference sequence). The CDR3: CASRATVVYNEQFF. The CDR3 bases are TGTGCCAGCAGGGCCACCGTCGTTTACAATGAGCAGTTCTTC.

The genes are TRBV4-1 and TRBJ2-5, with a possible D match to TRBD1 (6 bases). The CDR3 sequence is 16 residues long. V lost 0 bases to trimming and J lost 1 base, with 12 bases between them. Germline CDR1 is MGHRA and CDR2 is YSYEKL. The chain's CDR3 is CASSQERQGIQETQYF. CDR3 nucleotide sequence: TGCGCCAGCAGCCAAGAAAGGCAGGGGATCCAAGAGACCCAGTACTTC.

The J gene is TRBJ2-2, the V gene TRBV7-9; TRBD1 matches at 7 bases. Germline loops: CDR1 SEHNR, CDR2 FQNEAQ (reference sequence). Trimming at V came to 5 bases and at J to 6 bases, leaving 9 bases not matched to a gene. The CDR3 sequence is 15 residues long. The CDR3 DNA reads TGTGCCAGCAGCCGGGACCCGACAGGGTCCGGGGAGCTGTTTTTT. Translated: CASSRDPTGSGELFF.

This clone was counted only a few times. This sample includes further DNA sequences coding for the same CDR3. The gene calls are TRBV7-9 and TRBJ1-2; D might be TRBD1 (5 bases). CDR3 size: 13 residues. Germline assignment: CDR1 SEHNR and CDR2 FQNEAQ (reference sequence). Between the trimmed V and J ends, which lost 1 base and 4 bases, there was a span of 7 bases. CDR3 nucleotides: TGTGCCAGCAGCTTAGGGGGGACCTATGGCTACACCTTC. Its protein product is CASSLGGTYGYTF.

The chain is built from TRBV5-4 and TRBJ2-3; 8 nucleotides align to TRBD2. This CDR3 spans 15 amino acids. CDR1 SGHNT and CDR2 YYREEE come from the germline V gene (reference sequence). The junction had 8 bases not matched to a gene; V was cut back by 4 bases and J by 4 bases. The CDR3 DNA is TGTGCCAGCAGCGGACCGGGACTAGGGGCAGATACGCAGTATTTT. Translating gives CASSGPGLGADTQYF.

CDR3 in DNA: TGCAGCGTTGAAGATCCCCACAGGGTAACCGGGGAGCTGTTTTTT. Its protein is CSVEDPHRVTGELFF. The chain links TRBV29-1 to TRBJ2-2, with D possibly matching TRBD1 (6 bases). The CDR3 contains 15 residues. Germline assignment: CDR1 SQVTM and CDR2 ANQGSEA. V shed 0 bases and J shed 5 bases, with 13 bases lying between them.

This chain connects TRBV7-3 to TRBJ2-2, with no clear D. CDR1 SGHTA and CDR2 FQGTGA come from the germline V gene. V lost 5 bases and J 3 bases, leaving 13 bases between the germline ends. CDR3 length: 15 residues. The chain's CDR3 is CASSPTTVDTGELFF. The CDR3 DNA reads as TGTGCCAGCAGCCCAACGACGGTGGACACCGGGGAGCTGTTTTTT.

The rearrangement joins TRBV5-1 to TRBJ2-1, with 8 bases that match TRBD1. The CDR3 is made up of 13 amino acids. CDR1 and CDR2 from the germline V gene are SGHRS and YFSETQ. V dropped 4 bases and J dropped 10; count of bases not matched to a gene: 7. The CDR3: CASSTDRGKEQFF. CDR3 nucleotide sequence: TGCGCCAGCAGCACCGACAGGGGAAAAGAGCAGTTCTTC.

V usage is TRBV25-1 and J usage is TRBJ1-2; D uncertain. Germline CDR1 MGHDK, CDR2 SYGVNS. This CDR3 region has 13 residues. Trimming pared 3 bases from V and 8 bases from J, leaving 13 bases between. The CDR3 reads CASSERVRRGYTF. The CDR3 DNA sequence: TGTGCCAGCAGTGAGAGAGTCCGACGCGGCTACACCTTC.

The chain has TRBV5-1 and TRBJ2-7, with 9 bases lining up with TRBD2. The germline V gene has CDR1 SGHRS and CDR2 YFSETQ. The junction had 7 bases not matched to a gene; V was cut back by 0 bases and J by 6 bases. CDR3 length: 15 residues. The CDR3 reads CASSLDAGGPGEQYF. DNA for the CDR3: TGCGCCAGCAGCTTGGATGCGGGAGGGCCCGGCGAGCAGTACTTC.